The 24 T cell receptor beta chains below were found in one sample sequenced in a study of Ad26.COV2.S vaccination and SARS-CoV-2 variants. Regarding treatment: around 19 received Ad26.COV2.S at low or high dose, single or two shots; 5 received placebo; per-sample allocation not given. At day 63 after the first vaccine or placebo injection, samples were drawn. Repertoires were generated with immunoSEQ multiplex PCR, while TCRdb's copy carries only in-frame clones and drops some. The sample holds approximately 410,000 clones, 88% seen once. The sample consisted of peripheral blood, taken in a trial of Ad26.COV2.S vaccine versus placebo. Receptors were obtained from a person aged 18-65 years who received the Ad26.COV2.S COVID-19 vaccine or a placebo.

The rearrangement uses TRBV2 and TRBJ2-2; 8 bases fit TRBD1. Losses at the gene ends were 7 bases for V and 3 bases for J; bases not matched to a gene: 7. This CDR3 is built from 15 residues. Germline values: CDR1 SNHLY, CDR2 FYNNEI. CDR3 region: CASNLQGAHTGELFF. The CDR3 nucleotides are TGTGCCAGCAATCTTCAGGGGGCGCACACCGGGGAGCTGTTTTTT.

DNA of the CDR3: TGTGCCAGCAGCCACCGGGACAGGGGGCCCTGGGCTAACTATGGCTACACCTTC. Its protein product is CASSHRDRGPWANYGYTF. The chain is built from TRBV7-2 and TRBJ1-2, with 12 bases that match TRBD1. Germline loops: CDR1 SGHTA, CDR2 FQGNSA. This CDR3 has 18 amino acids. V gave up 5 bases and J gave up 0 bases; unmatched junction bases: 10.

The V gene is TRBV6-2 or TRBV6-3, the J gene TRBJ1-1, with no clear D. The CDR3 contains 13 residues. Trimming stripped 2 bases from V and 0 bases from J, with 4 bases between. Germline-derived CDR1 and CDR2 are MNHEY and SVGEGT. DNA for the CDR3: TGTGCCAGCAGTTACGACCTGAACACTGAAGCTTTCTTT. It translates to CASSYDLNTEAFF.

The chain couples TRBV7-9 to TRBJ2-7; a weak D match, TRBD1 (6 bases). The CDR3 is 13 amino acids. V lost 2 bases to trimming and J lost 6 bases, with 11 bases between them. Germline V gene sequence: CDR1 SEHNR, CDR2 FQNEAQ (reference sequence). CDR3 residues: CASSLSRGREQYF. The CDR3, as DNA: TGTGCCAGCAGCTTAAGCAGGGGCCGCGAGCAGTACTTC.

The rearrangement uses TRBV12-3 or TRBV12-4 and TRBJ2-7; D might be TRBD1 (6 bases). This CDR3 is built from 13 residues. V gave up 6 bases and J gave up 5 bases, with 14 bases separating them. CDR3 nucleotide sequence: TGTGCCAGCAGGGAAACGGGACACCACGAGCAGTACTTC. Protein sequence: CASRETGHHEQYF.

The chain recombines TRBV5-5 with TRBJ1-1; no firm D call. Germline V CDR1 and CDR2: SGHKS, YYEKEE (reference sequence). There are 18 residues in the CDR3. V was clipped by 0 bases and J by 2 bases, with 20 bases between them. CDR3 amino acids: CASSLGSGGSLGNTEAFF. The DNA of the CDR3 is TGTGCCAGCAGCTTGGGTTCGGGTGGCAGTTTAGGAAACACTGAAGCTTTCTTT.

J is TRBJ2-7 and V is TRBV5-1, with D tentatively TRBD2 (5 bases). The germline V and J ends were trimmed by 4 bases and 3 bases, with 11 bases remaining between them. The CDR3 consists of 13 residues. CDR1 is SGHRS and CDR2 is YFSETQ in the germline V gene. In DNA form, the CDR3 reads TGCGCCAGCAGCCCTGGACTGAACTACGAGCAGTACTTC. Translated: CASSPGLNYEQYF.

The chain carries TRBV11-2 and TRBJ1-1, with D uncertain. Germline CDR1 and CDR2: SGHAT and FQNNGV. V dropped 5 bases and J dropped 0 bases, with 13 bases sitting between them. CDR3 length equals 15 residues. The CDR3 is CASSPSMVMNTEAFF. CDR3 nucleotides: TGTGCCAGCAGCCCAAGCATGGTGATGAACACTGAAGCTTTCTTT.

The rearrangement uses TRBV7-2 and TRBJ2-1; TRBD1 matches 7 bases. The CDR3 is 14 amino acids. Germline assignment: CDR1 SGHTA and CDR2 FQGNSA. The V segment lost 1 base and the J segment 10 bases; nucleotides outside the gene matches: 7. The CDR3: CASSLDTPRGEQFF. DNA for the CDR3: TGTGCCAGCAGCTTAGATACCCCCAGGGGGGAGCAGTTCTTC.

CDR3 protein: CASSPTSGGAYEQYF. CDR3 in DNA: TGTGCCAGCAGCCCTACTAGCGGGGGGGCCTACGAGCAGTACTTC. The chain recombines TRBV3-1 (or the pseudogene TRBV3-2) with TRBJ2-7, with TRBD2 matching over 13 bases. The CDR3 covers 15 residues. CDR1 and CDR2 from the germline V gene are LGHDT and YNNKEL (reference sequence). V dropped 4 bases and J dropped 2; count of bases not matched to a gene: 2.

The rearrangement uses TRBV5-4 and TRBJ2-7; D unresolved. The CDR3 has 14 amino acids. Germline V gene data show CDR1 as SGHNT and CDR2 as YYREEE (reference sequence). Trimming pared 5 bases from V and 2 bases from J, leaving 14 bases between. Here the CDR3 reads CASRGSSTPYEQYF. The CDR3 DNA reads as TGTGCCAGCAGGGGTTCCTCGACTCCCTACGAGCAGTACTTC.

The V call is TRBV10-3, the J call TRBJ2-7, with a possible D match to TRBD2 (7 bases). Germline V lookup: CDR1 ENHRY, CDR2 SYGVKD. The CDR3 has 15 residues. Trimming pared 0 bases from V and 3 bases from J, leaving 12 bases between. CDR3 DNA sequence: TGTGCCATCAGTGAGTCGATGGGGGGGCTCTACGAGCAGTACTTC. It yields the protein CAISESMGGLYEQYF.

This chain links TRBV5-6 with TRBJ2-7; D gene unclear. The ends were cut back, 4 bases at V and 3 bases at J, with 17 bases in the middle. Germline loops: CDR1 SGHDT, CDR2 YYEEEE. The CDR3 is 15 amino acids. The CDR3 here is CASSLGARPIYEQYF. CDR3 bases: TGTGCCAGCAGCCTGGGTGCTCGTCCCATCTACGAGCAGTACTTC.

V gene TRBV3-1 (or the pseudogene TRBV3-2) combines with J gene TRBJ2-2; 8 bases are a match to TRBD2. Trimming at V came to 5 bases and at J to 5 bases, leaving 1 base not matched to a gene. Per the germline V gene, CDR1 is LGHDT and CDR2 is YNNKEL (reference sequence). CDR3 size: 13 residues. CDR3 bases: TGTGCCAGCAGCGAGCGGGGGACCGGGGAGCTGTTTTTT. It codes for CASSERGTGELFF.

This chain uses TRBV11-2 with TRBJ2-7; no reliable D call. Germline assignment: CDR1 SGHAT and CDR2 FQNNGV. CDR3 length: 13 residues. Deletions cut 5 bases from V and 0 bases from J, with 8 bases between. CDR3 residues: CASSHTNSYEQYF. The CDR3 nucleotides read TGTGCCAGCAGCCATACCAACTCCTACGAGCAGTACTTC.

The chain has TRBV5-4 and TRBJ2-3; a possible D gene is TRBD2 (6 bases). V was clipped by 4 bases and J by 2 bases, with 11 bases between them. This CDR3 spans 14 amino acids. Germline-derived CDR1 and CDR2 are SGHNT and YYREEE (reference sequence). The CDR3 DNA sequence: TGTGCCAGCAGCCCCGGGGGATACACAGATACGCAGTATTTT. As protein: CASSPGGYTDTQYF.

This rearrangement joins TRBV2 to TRBJ1-2; unclear D gene. This CDR3 has 13 residues. V was shortened by 4 bases and J by 4 bases, with 10 bases between the two germline ends. Germline CDR1 and CDR2: SNHLY and FYNNEI. CDR3 amino acids: CASSVGKGYGYTF. The CDR3 bases are TGTGCCAGCAGTGTAGGGAAAGGCTATGGCTACACCTTC.

The rearrangement links TRBV10-1 to TRBJ2-1; D possibly uses TRBD1 or TRBD2 (6 bases each). The germline V and J ends were trimmed by 9 bases and 6 bases, with 12 bases remaining between them. Germline V CDR1 and CDR2: WNHNN, SYGVQD (reference sequence). There are 12 residues in the CDR3. CDR3 bases: TGCGCCAGTAGTCCGGGGGCCAATGAGCAGTTCTTC. Its protein product is CASSPGANEQFF.

J is TRBJ2-5 and V is TRBV19, with D unresolved. From germline, CDR1 is LNHDA and CDR2 SQIVND (reference sequence). V was shortened by 0 bases and J by 0 bases, with 5 bases between the two germline ends. CDR3 size: 14 residues. In nucleotides, the CDR3 is TGTGCCAGTAGTATAGACGGATACCAAGAGACCCAGTACTTC. Translating it yields CASSIDGYQETQYF. Combining the CDR3 with reference TRBV19 and TRBJ2-5 gives the whole variable domain DGGITQSPKYLFRKEGQNVTLSCEQNLNHDAMYWYRQDPGQGLRLIYYSQIVNDFQKGDIAEGYSVSREKKESFPLTVTSAQKNPTAFYLCASSIDGYQETQYFGPGTRLLVL.

The chain joins TRBV11-2 to TRBJ2-3, with a possible D match to TRBD1 (5 bases). The CDR3 spans 13 residues. V was trimmed by 5 bases and J by 1 base, leaving 7 bases between them. The germline V gene has CDR1 SGHAT and CDR2 FQNNGV. Here the CDR3 reads CASSPQGTDTQYF. For the CDR3, the DNA is TGTGCCAGCAGCCCACAGGGCACAGATACGCAGTATTTT.

V usage is TRBV24-1 and J usage is TRBJ1-4; 7 nucleotides align to TRBD1. CDR1 is KGHDR, CDR2 SFDVKD, per germline. V trimming: 4 bases; J trimming: 8 bases; junction bases outside the gene matches: 9. CDR3 size: 15 residues. The CDR3 reads CATSDPGQEGEKLFF. The CDR3, as DNA: TGTGCCACCAGTGACCCCGGACAGGAGGGGGAAAAACTGTTTTTT.

The CDR3 is CASSIGSSGANVLTF. The DNA for the CDR3 is TGTGCCAGCAGCATAGGCAGCTCTGGGGCCAACGTCCTGACTTTC. The chain recombines TRBV4-2 with TRBJ2-6; D remains ambiguous. CDR3 size: 15 residues. V shed 5 bases and J shed 0 bases, with 8 bases lying between them. CDR1 is LGHNA, CDR2 YNFKEQ, per germline.

CDR3 region: CSVGSASGGADTQYF. The CDR3 nucleotides are TGCAGCGTGGGGTCGGCTAGCGGGGGGGCGGATACGCAGTATTTT. V gene TRBV29-1 combines with J gene TRBJ2-3, with 12 positions matching TRBD2. With V trimmed by 6 bases and J by 6 bases, 10 bases remained unmatched. The length of the CDR3 is 15 residues. Germline CDR1 is SQVTM and CDR2 is ANQGSEA.

The chain carries TRBV7-2 and TRBJ1-3; D remains unclear. Germline lookup yields CDR1 SGHTA and CDR2 FQGNSA. The length of the CDR3 is 16 residues. With 5 bases removed from V and 0 bases from J, the gap between germline ends came to 14 bases. As DNA, the CDR3 is TGTGCCAGCAGCATCCCTCATGGGCCCTCTGGAAACACCATATATTTT. Translating gives CASSIPHGPSGNTIYF.